This T cell receptor beta chain was sequenced for a study of blood T cell repertoires in COVID-19. Study-wide context: Samples came from the United States, Italy and Spain, spanning acute and convalescent COVID-19. Sample material is recorded as cDNA or gDNA derived from T cells, B-cell-depleted T cells, or PBMCs.

CDR1 is KGHSH and CDR2 is LQKENI in the germline V gene. The CDR3 loop spans 15 amino acids. The V gene lost 4 bases and the J gene lost 1 base, with 10 bases spanning the gap. Using immunoSEQ multiplex PCR, the repertoire was profiled, and TCRdb retains in-frame clones only, with some absent. The table has over 60,000 clones, roughly 80% seen once. Material: peripheral blood. This clonotype was sampled from a man over 45 with COVID-19, enrolled during active disease. The rearrangement joins TRBV18 to TRBJ2-2; perhaps TRBD2 as D (6 bases). The CDR3 DNA reads as TGTGCCAGCTCACGGCCGGGACTGAACACCGGGGAGCTGTTTTTT. It is translated as CASSRPGLNTGELFF. The full variable domain, in which reference TRBV18 and TRBJ2-2 provide the parts outside the CDR3, is NAGVMQNPRHLVRRRGQEARLRCSPMKGHSHVYWYRQLPEEGLKFMVYLQKENIIDESGMPKERFSAEFPKEGPSILRIQQVVRGDSAAYFCASSRPGLNTGELFFGEGSRLTVL.